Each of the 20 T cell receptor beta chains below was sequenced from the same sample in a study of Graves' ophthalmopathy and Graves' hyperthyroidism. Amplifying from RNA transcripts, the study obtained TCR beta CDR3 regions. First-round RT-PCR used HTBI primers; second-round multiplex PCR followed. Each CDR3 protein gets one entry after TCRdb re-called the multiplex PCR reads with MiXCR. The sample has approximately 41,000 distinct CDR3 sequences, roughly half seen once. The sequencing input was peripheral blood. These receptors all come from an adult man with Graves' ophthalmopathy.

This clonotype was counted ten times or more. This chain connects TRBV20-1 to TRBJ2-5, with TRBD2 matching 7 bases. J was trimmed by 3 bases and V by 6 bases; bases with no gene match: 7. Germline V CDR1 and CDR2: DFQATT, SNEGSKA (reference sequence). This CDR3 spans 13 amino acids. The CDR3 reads CSAPLAEKETQYF. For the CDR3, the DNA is TGCAGTGCCCCCCTAGCGGAAAAAGAGACCCAGTACTTC.

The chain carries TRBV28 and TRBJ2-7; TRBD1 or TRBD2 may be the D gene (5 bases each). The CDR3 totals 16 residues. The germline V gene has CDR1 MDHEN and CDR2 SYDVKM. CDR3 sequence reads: CGISGRSSRSAYEQYF. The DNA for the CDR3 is TGTGGGATTTCGGGACGGAGTTCACGGAGCGCCTACGAGCAGTACTTC.

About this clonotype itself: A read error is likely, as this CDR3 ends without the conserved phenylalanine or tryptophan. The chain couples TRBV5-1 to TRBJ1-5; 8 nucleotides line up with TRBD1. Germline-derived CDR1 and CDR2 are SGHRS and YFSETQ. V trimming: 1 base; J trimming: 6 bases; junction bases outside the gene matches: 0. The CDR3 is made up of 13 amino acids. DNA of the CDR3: TGCGCCAGCAGCTTGCAGGGGGCTCAGCCCCAGCATCTT. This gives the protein CASSLQGAQPQHL.

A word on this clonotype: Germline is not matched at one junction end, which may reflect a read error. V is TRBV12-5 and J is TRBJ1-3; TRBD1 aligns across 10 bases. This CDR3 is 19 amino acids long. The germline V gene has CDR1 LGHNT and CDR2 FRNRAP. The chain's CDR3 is CAGGLGQGRTISSGNTIYF. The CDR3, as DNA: TGTGCTGGTGGCCTGGGACAGGGGCGGACTATAAGCTCTGGAAACACCATATATTTT.

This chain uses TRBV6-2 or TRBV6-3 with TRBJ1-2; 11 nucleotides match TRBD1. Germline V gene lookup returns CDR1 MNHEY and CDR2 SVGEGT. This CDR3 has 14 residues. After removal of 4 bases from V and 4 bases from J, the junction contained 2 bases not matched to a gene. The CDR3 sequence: CASSSGTGGYGYTF. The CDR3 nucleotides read TGTGCCAGCAGTTCCGGGACAGGGGGCTATGGCTACACCTTC.

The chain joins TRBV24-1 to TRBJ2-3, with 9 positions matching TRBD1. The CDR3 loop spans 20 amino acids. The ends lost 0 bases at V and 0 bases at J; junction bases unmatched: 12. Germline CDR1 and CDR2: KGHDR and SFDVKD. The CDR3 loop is CATSDLLDRGICPSTDTQYF. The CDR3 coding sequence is TGTGCCACCAGTGATTTGTTGGACAGGGGAATATGTCCTAGCACAGATACGCAGTATTTT.

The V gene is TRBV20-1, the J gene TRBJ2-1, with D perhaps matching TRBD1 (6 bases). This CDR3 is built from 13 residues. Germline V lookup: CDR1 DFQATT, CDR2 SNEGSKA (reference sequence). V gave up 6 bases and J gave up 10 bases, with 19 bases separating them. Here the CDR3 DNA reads TGCAGTGCAGGCCGGGACACTGCGAGAGAGCAGTTCTTC. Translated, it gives CSAGRDTAREQFF.

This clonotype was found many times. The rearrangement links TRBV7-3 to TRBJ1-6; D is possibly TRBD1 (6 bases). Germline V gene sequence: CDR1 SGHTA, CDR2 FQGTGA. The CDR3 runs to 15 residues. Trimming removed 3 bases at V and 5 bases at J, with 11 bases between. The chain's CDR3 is CASSFRGVNNSPLHF. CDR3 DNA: TGTGCCAGCAGCTTCAGGGGTGTCAATAATTCACCCCTCCACTTT.

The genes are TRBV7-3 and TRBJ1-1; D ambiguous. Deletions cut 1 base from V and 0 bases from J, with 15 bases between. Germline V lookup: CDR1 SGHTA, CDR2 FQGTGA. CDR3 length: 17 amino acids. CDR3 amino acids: CASSLNPLSGVNTEAFF. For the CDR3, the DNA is TGTGCCAGCAGCTTAAATCCCCTTAGCGGAGTGAACACTGAAGCTTTCTTT.

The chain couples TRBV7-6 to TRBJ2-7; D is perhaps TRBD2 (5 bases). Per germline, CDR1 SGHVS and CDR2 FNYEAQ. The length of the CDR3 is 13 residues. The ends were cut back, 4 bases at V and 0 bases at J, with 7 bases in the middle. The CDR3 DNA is TGTGCCAGCAGCTCAACTAGCTCCTACGAGCAGTACTTC. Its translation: CASSSTSSYEQYF.

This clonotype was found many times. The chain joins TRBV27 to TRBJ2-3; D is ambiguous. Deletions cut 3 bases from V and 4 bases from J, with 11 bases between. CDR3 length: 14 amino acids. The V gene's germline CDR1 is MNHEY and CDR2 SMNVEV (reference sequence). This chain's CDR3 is CASSLGIWSDTQYF. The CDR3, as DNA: TGTGCCAGCAGTTTGGGTATATGGTCAGATACGCAGTATTTT.

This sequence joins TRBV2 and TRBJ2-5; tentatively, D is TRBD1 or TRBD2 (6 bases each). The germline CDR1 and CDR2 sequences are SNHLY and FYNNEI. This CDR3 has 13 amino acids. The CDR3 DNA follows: TGTGGCTCAAGCTTGACTAGGGGGGAGACCCAGTACTTC. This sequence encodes CGSSLTRGETQYF.

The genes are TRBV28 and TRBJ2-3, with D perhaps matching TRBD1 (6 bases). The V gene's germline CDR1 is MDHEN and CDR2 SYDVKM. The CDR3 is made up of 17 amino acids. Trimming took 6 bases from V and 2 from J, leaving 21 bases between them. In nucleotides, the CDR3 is TGTGCCAGCAGAAAGACCGGGACAATCGCTTACACAGATACGCAGTATTTT. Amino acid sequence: CASRKTGTIAYTDTQYF.

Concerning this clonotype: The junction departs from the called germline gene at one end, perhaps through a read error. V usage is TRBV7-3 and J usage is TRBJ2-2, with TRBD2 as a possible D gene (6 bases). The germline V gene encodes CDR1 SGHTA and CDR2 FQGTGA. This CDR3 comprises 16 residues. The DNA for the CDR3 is TGTGCCAGCAGCCGACGGGCTAGCCCTAACACCGGGGGGCTGTTTTTT. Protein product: CASSRRASPNTGGLFF.

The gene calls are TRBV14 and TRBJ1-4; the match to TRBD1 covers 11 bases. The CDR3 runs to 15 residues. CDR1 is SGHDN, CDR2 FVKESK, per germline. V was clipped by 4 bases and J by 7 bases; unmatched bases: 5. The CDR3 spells CASSLGTGGSEKLFF. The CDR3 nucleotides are TGTGCCAGCAGCCTCGGGACAGGGGGAAGTGAAAAACTGTTTTTT.

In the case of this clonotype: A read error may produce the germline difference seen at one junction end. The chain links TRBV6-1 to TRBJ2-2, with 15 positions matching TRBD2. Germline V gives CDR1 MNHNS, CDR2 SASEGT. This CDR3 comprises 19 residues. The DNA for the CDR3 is TGTGCCAGCAGTGAAGCCCTAGGACTAGCGGGGGGGCACACCAGGGAGCTGTTTTTT. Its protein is CASSEALGLAGGHTRELFF.

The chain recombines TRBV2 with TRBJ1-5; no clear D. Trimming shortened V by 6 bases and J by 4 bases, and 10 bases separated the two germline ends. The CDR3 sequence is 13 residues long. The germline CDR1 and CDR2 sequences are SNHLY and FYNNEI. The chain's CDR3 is CASSRTGNQPQHF. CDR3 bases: TGTGCCAGCAGCCGGACGGGGAATCAGCCCCAGCATTTT.

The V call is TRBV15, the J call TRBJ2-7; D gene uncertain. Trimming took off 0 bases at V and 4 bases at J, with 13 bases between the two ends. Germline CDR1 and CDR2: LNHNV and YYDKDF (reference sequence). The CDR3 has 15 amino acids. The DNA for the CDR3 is TGTGCCACCAGCAGAGATCTTCGGAGCAGGTACGAGCAGTACTTC. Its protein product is CATSRDLRSRYEQYF. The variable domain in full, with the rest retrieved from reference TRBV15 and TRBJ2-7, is DAMVIQNPRYQVTQFGKPVTLSCSQTLNHNVMYWYQQKSSQAPKLLFHYYDKDFNNEADTPDNFQSRRPNTSFCFLDIRSPGLGDTAMYLCATSRDLRSRYEQYFGPGTRLTVT.

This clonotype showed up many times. Here the CDR3 reads CATRDTLSGANVLTF. CDR3 nucleotides: TGTGCCACACGGGACACCCTCTCTGGGGCCAACGTCCTGACTTTC. This chain connects TRBV10-3 to TRBJ2-6; D may be TRBD1 (6 bases). Germline CDR1 and CDR2: ENHRY and SYGVKD. V shed 10 bases and J shed 0 bases, with 13 bases lying between them. The CDR3 runs 15 residues.

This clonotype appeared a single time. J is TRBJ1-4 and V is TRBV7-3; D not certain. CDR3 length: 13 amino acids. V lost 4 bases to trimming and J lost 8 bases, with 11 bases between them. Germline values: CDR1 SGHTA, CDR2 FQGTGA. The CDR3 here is CASSSRGAEKLFF. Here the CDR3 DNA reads TGTGCCAGCAGCTCCCGGGGAGCGGAAAAACTGTTTTTT.